This is a list of T cell receptor beta chains from one sample in a study of blood T cell repertoires in COVID-19. This table comes from immunoSEQ multiplex PCR, and its TCRdb copy is limited to in-frame clones, with some not included. The sample lists 490,000 or so clones; around 87% were seen once. Sequencing was done on a sample of PBMCs or T cells enriched from blood (not recorded which). These receptor sequences come from a woman aged 35 to 49 who had recovered from COVID-19. Both conserved end residues are trimmed from each CDR3. Fields, in order: J gene, D gene, V gene, clone size, CDR3 protein. D genes are given only for firm matches. Clone size is not always given. Where it is, it says once, few, many or a class for expanded clones.

j_call: TRBJ1-5; d_call: TRBD1; v_call: TRBV2; clone_size: .; cdr3_aa: ATGTGNQPQH
j_call: TRBJ1-2; d_call: TRBD1; v_call: TRBV5-4; clone_size: .; cdr3_aa: ASSTGQESGYT
j_call: TRBJ2-1; d_call: TRBD1; v_call: TRBV5-4; clone_size: .; cdr3_aa: ASSFPLAGGVNEQF
j_call: TRBJ1-2; d_call: .; v_call: TRBV5-1; clone_size: .; cdr3_aa: ASSWSEANYGYT
j_call: TRBJ2-2; d_call: TRBD2; v_call: TRBV4-3; clone_size: .; cdr3_aa: ASSQGGGRGLTGELF
j_call: TRBJ2-7; d_call: TRBD1; v_call: TRBV19; clone_size: .; cdr3_aa: ASSIPGQGTYEQY
j_call: TRBJ2-1; d_call: .; v_call: TRBV6-5; clone_size: .; cdr3_aa: ASSYDRGNEQF
j_call: TRBJ1-2; d_call: .; v_call: TRBV5-6; clone_size: once; cdr3_aa: ASSLGDTRGYGYT
j_call: TRBJ2-3; d_call: TRBD1; v_call: TRBV19; clone_size: .; cdr3_aa: ASSQGASTDTQY
j_call: TRBJ1-4; d_call: TRBD1; v_call: TRBV5-1; clone_size: once; cdr3_aa: ASSLPQGVGEKLF
j_call: TRBJ1-1; d_call: .; v_call: TRBV25-1; clone_size: .; cdr3_aa: ATGEYTEAF
j_call: TRBJ1-1; d_call: TRBD1; v_call: TRBV19; clone_size: .; cdr3_aa: ASSNRGRTEAF
j_call: TRBJ1-4; d_call: .; v_call: TRBV5-5; clone_size: .; cdr3_aa: ASSWQGNEKLF
j_call: TRBJ2-2; d_call: .; v_call: TRBV5-1; clone_size: .; cdr3_aa: ASSLGVNTGELF
j_call: TRBJ1-1; d_call: TRBD1; v_call: TRBV5-1; clone_size: .; cdr3_aa: ASSLVGDRNTEAF
j_call: TRBJ2-3; d_call: .; v_call: TRBV4-2; clone_size: .; cdr3_aa: ASSRFGTSTVGTDTQY
j_call: TRBJ1-2; d_call: .; v_call: TRBV7-8; clone_size: few; cdr3_aa: ASGSGVAYGYT
j_call: TRBJ1-2; d_call: TRBD1; v_call: TRBV5-1; clone_size: .; cdr3_aa: ASSSFDRGHGYT
j_call: TRBJ1-5; d_call: TRBD1; v_call: TRBV7-8; clone_size: .; cdr3_aa: ASSSSGTGGVQPQH
j_call: TRBJ1-3; d_call: .; v_call: TRBV18; clone_size: .; cdr3_aa: ASSPGTNSGNTIY
j_call: TRBJ2-3; d_call: TRBD2; v_call: TRBV27; clone_size: .; cdr3_aa: ASSLTRTSGIDTQY
j_call: TRBJ1-2; d_call: TRBD1; v_call: TRBV30; clone_size: .; cdr3_aa: AWSVLQGAPPYGYT
j_call: TRBJ1-1; d_call: TRBD1; v_call: TRBV19; clone_size: .; cdr3_aa: ASSTDRGRPEAF
j_call: TRBJ1-2; d_call: .; v_call: TRBV30; clone_size: .; cdr3_aa: AWTRASFYGYT
j_call: TRBJ2-7; d_call: .; v_call: TRBV6-2/TRBV6-3; clone_size: .; cdr3_aa: ASSSSFYEQY
j_call: TRBJ1-2; d_call: TRBD1; v_call: TRBV5-1; clone_size: .; cdr3_aa: ASSFERTGYYGYT
j_call: TRBJ2-5; d_call: TRBD2; v_call: TRBV6-5; clone_size: .; cdr3_aa: ASRLAGVSETQY
j_call: TRBJ2-3; d_call: .; v_call: TRBV6-2/TRBV6-3; clone_size: .; cdr3_aa: ASSYRTSTDTQY
j_call: TRBJ2-1; d_call: TRBD2; v_call: TRBV7-2; clone_size: .; cdr3_aa: ASSLPTSGKEDEQF
j_call: TRBJ1-3; d_call: TRBD1; v_call: TRBV28; clone_size: .; cdr3_aa: ASSLLQGSSGNTIY
j_call: TRBJ1-3; d_call: TRBD1; v_call: TRBV28; clone_size: .; cdr3_aa: ASRNRGSINTIY
j_call: TRBJ1-1; d_call: TRBD1; v_call: TRBV5-1; clone_size: .; cdr3_aa: ASRPDRDGIEAF
j_call: TRBJ1-4; d_call: .; v_call: TRBV5-1; clone_size: .; cdr3_aa: ASRAGTSSEKLF
j_call: TRBJ1-4; d_call: TRBD1; v_call: TRBV7-2; clone_size: .; cdr3_aa: ASSLGRGQVSLNEKLF
j_call: TRBJ2-5; d_call: .; v_call: TRBV27; clone_size: .; cdr3_aa: ASSLSWRETQY
j_call: TRBJ1-3; d_call: .; v_call: TRBV30; clone_size: .; cdr3_aa: AWSDDSGLGNTIY
j_call: TRBJ2-3; d_call: TRBD1; v_call: TRBV29-1; clone_size: .; cdr3_aa: SVEAGTGTSTDTQY
j_call: TRBJ1-2; d_call: TRBD1; v_call: TRBV7-2; clone_size: .; cdr3_aa: ASSSRTGGDYGYT
j_call: TRBJ2-1; d_call: .; v_call: TRBV28; clone_size: .; cdr3_aa: ASSTSGFQEGNEQF
j_call: TRBJ1-1; d_call: .; v_call: TRBV11-2; clone_size: .; cdr3_aa: ASSFSQGPIAEAF
j_call: TRBJ2-1; d_call: TRBD2; v_call: TRBV7-2; clone_size: .; cdr3_aa: ASSLGVGGAGIGLSEQF
j_call: TRBJ1-1; d_call: TRBD1; v_call: TRBV3-1/TRBV3-2; clone_size: .; cdr3_aa: ASSPGQGGSEAF
j_call: TRBJ1-4; d_call: .; v_call: TRBV24-1; clone_size: .; cdr3_aa: ATSDLSGGIYEKLF
j_call: TRBJ2-7; d_call: .; v_call: TRBV10-2; clone_size: once; cdr3_aa: AISPGYEQY
j_call: TRBJ2-1; d_call: TRBD2; v_call: TRBV6-5; clone_size: .; cdr3_aa: ASSTAGVSYNEQF